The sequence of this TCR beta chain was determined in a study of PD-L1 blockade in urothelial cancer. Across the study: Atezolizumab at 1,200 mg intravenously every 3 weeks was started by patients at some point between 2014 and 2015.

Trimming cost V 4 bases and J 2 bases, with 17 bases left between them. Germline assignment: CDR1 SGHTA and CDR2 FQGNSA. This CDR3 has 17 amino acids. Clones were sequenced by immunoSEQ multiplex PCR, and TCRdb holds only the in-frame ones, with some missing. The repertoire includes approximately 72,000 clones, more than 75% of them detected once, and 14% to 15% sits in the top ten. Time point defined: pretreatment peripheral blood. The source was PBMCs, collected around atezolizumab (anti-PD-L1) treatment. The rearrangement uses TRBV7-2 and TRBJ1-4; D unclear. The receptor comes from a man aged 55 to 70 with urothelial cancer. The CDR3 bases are TGTGCCAGCAGCTCGCTCCGACATGCTGAGACTAATGAAAAACTGTTTTTT. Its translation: CASSSLRHAETNEKLFF.